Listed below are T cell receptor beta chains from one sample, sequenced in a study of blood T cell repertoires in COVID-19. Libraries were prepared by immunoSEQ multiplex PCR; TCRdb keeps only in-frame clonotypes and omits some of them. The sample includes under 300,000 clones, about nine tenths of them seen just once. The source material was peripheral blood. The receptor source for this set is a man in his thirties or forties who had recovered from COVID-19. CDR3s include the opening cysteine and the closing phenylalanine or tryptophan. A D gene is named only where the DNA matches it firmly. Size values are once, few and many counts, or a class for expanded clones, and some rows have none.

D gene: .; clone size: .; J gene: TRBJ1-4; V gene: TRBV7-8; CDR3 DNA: TGTGCCAGCAGCCCGAGGGCAGGGGATGAAAAACTGTTTTTT; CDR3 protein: CASSPRAGDEKLFF
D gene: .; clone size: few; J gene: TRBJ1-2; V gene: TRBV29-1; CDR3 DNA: TGCAGCGCCGGGACATCTTATGGCTACACCTTC; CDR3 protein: CSAGTSYGYTF
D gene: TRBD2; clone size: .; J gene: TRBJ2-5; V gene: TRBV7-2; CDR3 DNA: TGTGCCAGCAAACCCGGGACTAGCGGAGAGACCCAGTACTTC; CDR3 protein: CASKPGTSGETQYF
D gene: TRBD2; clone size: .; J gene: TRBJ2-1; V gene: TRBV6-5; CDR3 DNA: TGTGCCAGCAGTCCAGGGCGGGGGGACAATGAGCAGTTCTTC; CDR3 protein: CASSPGRGDNEQFF
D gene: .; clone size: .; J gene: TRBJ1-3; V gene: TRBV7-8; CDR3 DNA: TGTGCCAGCAGCTTAGAGCCAGGCCCTCTTTCTGGAAACACCATATATTTT; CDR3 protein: CASSLEPGPLSGNTIYF
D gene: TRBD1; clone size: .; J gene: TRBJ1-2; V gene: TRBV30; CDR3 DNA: TGTGCCTGGTTGGGTAGTCCGGGACAGGCCTCAGTCTATGGCTACACCTTC; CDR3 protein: CAWLGSPGQASVYGYTF
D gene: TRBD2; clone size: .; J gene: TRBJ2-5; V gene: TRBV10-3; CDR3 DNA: TGTGCCATCAGTGAGGCGAGACTAGCGGGACAGCAAGAGACCCAGTACTTC; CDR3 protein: CAISEARLAGQQETQYF
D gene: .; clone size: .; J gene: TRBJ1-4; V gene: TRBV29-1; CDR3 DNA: TGCAGCGTTGAAGAGGGCGCAACTAATGAAAAACTGTTTTTT; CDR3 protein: CSVEEGATNEKLFF
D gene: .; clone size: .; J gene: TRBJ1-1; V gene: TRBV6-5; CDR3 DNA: TGTGCCAGCAGTTACTCAGGCTGGGCGGAAGCTTTCTTT; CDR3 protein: CASSYSGWAEAFF
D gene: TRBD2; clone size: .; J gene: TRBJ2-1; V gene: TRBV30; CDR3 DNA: TGTGCCTGGAGCGATCTTCTCGCGGGGGATCGGTTCTTC; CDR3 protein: CAWSDLLAGDRFF
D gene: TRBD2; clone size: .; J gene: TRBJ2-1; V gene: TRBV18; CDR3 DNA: TGTGCCAGCTCACCACGAGCGGGGGGGCCTGGGAATGAGCAGTTCTTC; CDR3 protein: CASSPRAGGPGNEQFF
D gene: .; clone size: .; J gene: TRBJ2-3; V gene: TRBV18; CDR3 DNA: TGTGCCAGCTCACCACCAGAGATAGATACGCAGTATTTT; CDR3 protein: CASSPPEIDTQYF
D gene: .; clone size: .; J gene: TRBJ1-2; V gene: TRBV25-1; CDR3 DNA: TGTGCCAGCAGTGAGCAGGGGCCCTACTATGGCTACACCTTC; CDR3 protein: CASSEQGPYYGYTF
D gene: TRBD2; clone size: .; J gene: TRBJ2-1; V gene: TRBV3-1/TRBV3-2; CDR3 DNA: TGTGCCAGCAGCCAAATAAAGGGCGGGGGGCCACGGACACGGGATGAGCAGTTCTTC; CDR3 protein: CASSQIKGGGPRTRDEQFF
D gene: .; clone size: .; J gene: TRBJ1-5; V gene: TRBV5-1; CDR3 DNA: TGCGCCAGCAGCTTGGACACAGGGTACAATCAGCCCCAGCATTTT; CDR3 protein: CASSLDTGYNQPQHF
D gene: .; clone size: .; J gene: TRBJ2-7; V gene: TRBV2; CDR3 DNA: TGTGCCAGCAGTTTGGGGGGTTACGAGCAGTACTTC; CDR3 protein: CASSLGGYEQYF
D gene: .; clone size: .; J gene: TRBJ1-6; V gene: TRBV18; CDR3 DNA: TGTGCCAGCTCACCACCCGTTCGGGTATCCTATAATTCACCCCTCCACTTT; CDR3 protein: CASSPPVRVSYNSPLHF
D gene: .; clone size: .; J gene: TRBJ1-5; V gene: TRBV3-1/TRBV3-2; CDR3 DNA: TGTGCCAGCAGCCAAAGCTATCAGCCCCAGCATTTT; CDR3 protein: CASSQSYQPQHF
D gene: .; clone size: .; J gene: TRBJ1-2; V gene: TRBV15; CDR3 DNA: TGTGCCACCAGCAGAGATGGACAGTACGGCTACACCTTC; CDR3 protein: CATSRDGQYGYTF
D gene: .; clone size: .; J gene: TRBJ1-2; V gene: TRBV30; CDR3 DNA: TGTGCCTGGAGCCCGGGGGGTTCCTTTGGTGGCTACACCTTC; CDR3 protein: CAWSPGGSFGGYTF
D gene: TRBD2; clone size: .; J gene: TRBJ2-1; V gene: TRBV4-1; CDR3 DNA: TGCGCCAGCAGATGGACTAGCGGCGGGGGGCCGGGATACAATGAGCAGTTCTTC; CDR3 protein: CASRWTSGGGPGYNEQFF
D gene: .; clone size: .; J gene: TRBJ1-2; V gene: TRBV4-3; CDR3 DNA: TGCGCCAGCAGCCAAGATGCAGGGAACCCGGACTATGGCTACACCTTC; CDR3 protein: CASSQDAGNPDYGYTF
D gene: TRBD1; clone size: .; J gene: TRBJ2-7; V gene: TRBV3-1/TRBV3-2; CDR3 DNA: TGTGCCAGCAGGGACAGGCTAACCTACGAGCAGTACTTC; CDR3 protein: CASRDRLTYEQYF
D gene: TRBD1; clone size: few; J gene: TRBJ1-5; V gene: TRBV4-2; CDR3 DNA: TGTGCCAGCAGCCAAGATCCCAGGGGGCTAGTCCAGCCCCAGCATTTT; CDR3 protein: CASSQDPRGLVQPQHF
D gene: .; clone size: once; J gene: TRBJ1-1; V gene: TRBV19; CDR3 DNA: TGTGCCAGTAGTATAGGGGGGGGCACTGAAGCTTTCTTT; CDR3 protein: CASSIGGGTEAFF
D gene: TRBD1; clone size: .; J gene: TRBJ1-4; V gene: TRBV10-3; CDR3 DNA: TGTGCCACTCGACAGGGCGAGAGAAAACTGTTTTTT; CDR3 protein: CATRQGERKLFF
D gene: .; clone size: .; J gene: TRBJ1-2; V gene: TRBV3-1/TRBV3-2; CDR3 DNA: TGTGCCAGCAGCCAAGGGGGCGCGACCTATGGCTACACCTTC; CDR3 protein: CASSQGGATYGYTF
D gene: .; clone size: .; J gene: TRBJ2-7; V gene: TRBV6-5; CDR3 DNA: TGTGCCAGCAGTTCGGGGGTCTCCTACGAGCAGTACTTC; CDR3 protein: CASSSGVSYEQYF
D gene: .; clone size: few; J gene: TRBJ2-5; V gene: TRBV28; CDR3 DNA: TGTGCCAGCAGCCAAAGCGACGAGTCGGCGGCCCAGTACTTC; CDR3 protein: CASSQSDESAAQYF
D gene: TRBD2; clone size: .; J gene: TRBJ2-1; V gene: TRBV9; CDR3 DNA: TGTGCCAGCAGCGAGCTTAGCGGGGGGCTGGCGGGGGAACAGTTCTTC; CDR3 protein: CASSELSGGLAGEQFF
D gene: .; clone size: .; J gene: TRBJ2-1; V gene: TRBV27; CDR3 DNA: TGTGCCAGCAGTTACTCCCTAAATGAGCAGTTCTTC; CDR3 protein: CASSYSLNEQFF
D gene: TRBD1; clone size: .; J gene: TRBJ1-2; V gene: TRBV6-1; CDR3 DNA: TGTGCCAGCAGTGAACCCTCGACAGGGGTTAGTGGCTACACCTTC; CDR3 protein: CASSEPSTGVSGYTF
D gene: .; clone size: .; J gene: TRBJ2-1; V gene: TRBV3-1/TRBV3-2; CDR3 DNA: TGTGCCAGCAGCCAAGATGTTTCTAGACTAGGTGAGCAGTTCTTC; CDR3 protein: CASSQDVSRLGEQFF
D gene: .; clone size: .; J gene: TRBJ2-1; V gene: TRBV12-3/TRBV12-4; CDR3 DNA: TGTGCCAGCAGTTTATTCCAGGCAATTCAGTTCTTC; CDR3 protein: CASSLFQAIQFF
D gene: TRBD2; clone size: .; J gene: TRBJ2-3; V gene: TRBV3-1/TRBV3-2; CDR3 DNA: TGTGCCAGCAGCCAAGACTCGGGGGGGGCGATATCAGATACGCAGTATTTT; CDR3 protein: CASSQDSGGAISDTQYF
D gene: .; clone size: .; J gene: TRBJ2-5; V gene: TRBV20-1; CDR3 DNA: TGCAGTGCTAGTAGCCCCCTCGACAGCCGACCCGTTCAAGAGACCCAGTACTTC; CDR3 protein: CSASSPLDSRPVQETQYF
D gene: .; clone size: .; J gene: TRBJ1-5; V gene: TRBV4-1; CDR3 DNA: TGCGCCAGCAGCCAAGATCGGGGGGCGATGAGCAATCAGCCCCAGCATTTT; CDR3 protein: CASSQDRGAMSNQPQHF
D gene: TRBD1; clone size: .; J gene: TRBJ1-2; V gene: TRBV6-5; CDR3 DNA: TGTGCCAGCATCAAGACAGGGACTGTCTATGGCTACACCTTC; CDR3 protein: CASIKTGTVYGYTF
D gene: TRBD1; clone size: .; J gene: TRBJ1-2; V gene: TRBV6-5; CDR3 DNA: TGTGCCAGCAGTTACTGGGACAGGAGTTACTATGGCTACACCTTC; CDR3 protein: CASSYWDRSYYGYTF
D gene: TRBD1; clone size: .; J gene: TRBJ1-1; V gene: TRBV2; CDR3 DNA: TGTGCCAGCAGTGATTTTCCAGGGGGCAACACTGAAGCTTTCTTT; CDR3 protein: CASSDFPGGNTEAFF
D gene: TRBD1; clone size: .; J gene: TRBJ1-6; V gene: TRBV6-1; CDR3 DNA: TGTGCCAGCAGTGAAAGGGTGACAGGGTCGGACTATAATTCACCCCTCCACTTT; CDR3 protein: CASSERVTGSDYNSPLHF
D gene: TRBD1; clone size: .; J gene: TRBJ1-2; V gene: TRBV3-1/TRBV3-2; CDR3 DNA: TGTGCCAGCAGCCAACAAGGACAGGGCGTGGGCTACACCTTC; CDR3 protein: CASSQQGQGVGYTF
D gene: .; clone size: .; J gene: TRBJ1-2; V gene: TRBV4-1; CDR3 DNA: TGCGCCAGCAGCCCGAGTAACCTTAACTATGGCTACACCTTC; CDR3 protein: CASSPSNLNYGYTF
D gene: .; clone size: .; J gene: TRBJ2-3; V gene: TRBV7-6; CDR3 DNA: TGTGCCAGCAGCTCTTACGGGGGGACATATACGCAGTATTTT; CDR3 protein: CASSSYGGTYTQYF
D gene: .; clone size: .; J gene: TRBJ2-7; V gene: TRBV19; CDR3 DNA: TGTGCCAGTACAAGAGGAGGCTCCTACGAGCAGTACTTC; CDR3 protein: CASTRGGSYEQYF
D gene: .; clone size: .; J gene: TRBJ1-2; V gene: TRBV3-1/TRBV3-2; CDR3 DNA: TGTGCCAGCAGCCAAGCCACCGTATTGGGCGGCTACACCTTC; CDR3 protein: CASSQATVLGGYTF
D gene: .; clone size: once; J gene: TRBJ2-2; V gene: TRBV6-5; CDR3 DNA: TGTGCCAGCAGTTATTACCAGGGACACGGGGAGCTGTTTTTT; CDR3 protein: CASSYYQGHGELFF
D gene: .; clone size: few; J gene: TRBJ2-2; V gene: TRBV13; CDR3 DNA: TGTGCCAGCAGCTTAGGTCTCAGCGGTTACACCGGGGAGCTGTTTTTT; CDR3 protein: CASSLGLSGYTGELFF
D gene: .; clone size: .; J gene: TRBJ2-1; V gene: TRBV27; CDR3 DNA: TGTGCCAGCAGCCCAGACAGGGCGGGATCCTACAATGAGCAGTTCTTC; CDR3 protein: CASSPDRAGSYNEQFF
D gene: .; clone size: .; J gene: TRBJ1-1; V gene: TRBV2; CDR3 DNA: TGTGCCAGCAGGCAGAATTGGGTCCAGGGAACTGAAGCTTTCTTT; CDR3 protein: CASRQNWVQGTEAFF
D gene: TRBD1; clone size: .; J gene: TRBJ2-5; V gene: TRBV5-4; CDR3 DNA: TGTGCCAGCAGCGGGAACCACAGGGGGCCGCCTTATCGGGAGACCCAGTACTTC; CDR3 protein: CASSGNHRGPPYRETQYF
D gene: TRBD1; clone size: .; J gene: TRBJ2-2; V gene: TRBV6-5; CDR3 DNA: TGTGCCAGCAGTCCTGGACAGGGGCTCGCCGGGGAGCTGTTTTTT; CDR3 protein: CASSPGQGLAGELFF
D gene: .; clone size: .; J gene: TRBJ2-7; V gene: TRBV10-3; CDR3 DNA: TGTGCCACGCGCGAATCGCAATTCTACGAGCAGTACTTC; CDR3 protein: CATRESQFYEQYF
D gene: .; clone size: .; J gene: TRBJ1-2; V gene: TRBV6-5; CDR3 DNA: TGTGCCAGCAGTACAGGGATAGGAGTGATCTATGGCTACACCTTC; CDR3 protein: CASSTGIGVIYGYTF
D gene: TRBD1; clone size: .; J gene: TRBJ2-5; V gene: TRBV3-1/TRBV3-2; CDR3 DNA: TGTGCCAGCAGCCCATCAGGGGGCGGGGAAATCGAAGAGACCCAGTACTTC; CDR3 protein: CASSPSGGGEIEETQYF
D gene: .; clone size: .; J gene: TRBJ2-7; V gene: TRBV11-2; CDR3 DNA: TGTGCCAGCAGCTTAGGAGGCAGAAGTTTCGAGCAGTACTTC; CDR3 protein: CASSLGGRSFEQYF
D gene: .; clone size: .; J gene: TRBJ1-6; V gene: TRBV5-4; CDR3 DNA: TGCGCCAGCCGGACAGCCGAGGATAATTCACCCCTCCACTTT; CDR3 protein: CASRTAEDNSPLHF
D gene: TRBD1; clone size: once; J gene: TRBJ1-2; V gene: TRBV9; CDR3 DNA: TGTGCCAGCAGCGTAAACCAACTACGTGACACCGGGACAGGGGAAGTGAGTGGCTACACCTTC; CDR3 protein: CASSVNQLRDTGTGEVSGYTF